These 27 T cell receptor beta chains were sequenced from one sample in a study of T cells after yellow fever vaccination. TCRdb reprocessed the 5' RACE reads via MiXCR and lists one record per CDR3 protein. Seen here are under 100,000 distinct CDR3 sequences, 5.8% observed once, and the top ten hold 35% to 50%. Here the sequenced sample was CD8+ T cells sorted from PBMCs, taken 10 days after the yellow fever booster vaccination. The receptors stem from a man between 18 and 29 years old who received the YFV17D yellow fever vaccine.

This chain connects TRBV7-9 to TRBJ2-7; D tentatively reads TRBD1 or TRBD2 (6 bases each). The CDR3 contains 15 residues. Trimming removed 5 bases from V and 5 bases from J, with 19 bases in between. Per the germline V gene, CDR1 is SEHNR and CDR2 is FQNEAQ (reference sequence). CDR3 nucleotides: TGTGCCAGCAGCCCGTGGACAGCCCCGGGGGACGAGCAGTACTTC. This gives the protein CASSPWTAPGDEQYF.

The J gene is TRBJ2-3, the V gene TRBV27; 11 bases map to TRBD1. With 6 bases clipped from V and 10 bases from J, the junction kept 9 bases outside the gene matches. CDR1 and CDR2 (germline): MNHEY, SMNVEV (reference sequence). The CDR3 loop spans 14 amino acids. The CDR3 sequence is CASRAGQGGRAQYF. In DNA form, the CDR3 reads TGTGCCAGCAGGGCGGGACAGGGGGGTCGAGCGCAGTATTTT.

This clonotype was seen only a few times. V and J are TRBV9 and TRBJ2-1; possible D gene TRBD1, 5 bases. This CDR3 comprises 15 residues. V shed 0 bases and J shed 6 bases, with 13 bases lying between them. Germline V gives CDR1 SGDLS, CDR2 YYNGEE. CDR3 sequence: CASSVGQSVSNEQFF. The CDR3 DNA is TGTGCCAGCAGCGTAGGACAGTCAGTCAGCAATGAGCAGTTCTTC.

The rearrangement links TRBV7-3 to TRBJ1-2; 7 nucleotides align to TRBD1. The V segment lost 5 bases and the J segment 4 bases; nucleotides outside the gene matches: 13. Germline CDR1 and CDR2: SGHTA and FQGTGA. The CDR3 totals 16 residues. The CDR3 region is CASSPVDRDYGYGYTF. CDR3 bases: TGTGCCAGCAGCCCTGTTGACAGGGACTACGGCTATGGCTACACCTTC. The full variable domain, with the rest looked up from reference TRBV7-3 and TRBJ1-2, is GAGVSQTPSNKVTEKGKYVELRCDPISGHTALYWYRQSLGQGPEFLIYFQGTGAADDSGLPNDRFFAVRPEGSVSTLKIQRTERGDSAVYLCASSPVDRDYGYGYTFGSGTRLTVV.

This clonotype has more than one count but fewer than ten. The chain joins TRBV6-2 or TRBV6-3 to TRBJ1-2, with unresolved D. Trimming took off 3 bases at V and 6 bases at J, with 8 bases between the two ends. Germline V gene data show CDR1 as MNHEY and CDR2 as SVGEGT. The CDR3 contains 12 residues. The CDR3 reads CASSYWTDGYTF. DNA of the CDR3: TGTGCCAGCAGTTATTGGACGGATGGCTACACCTTC.

The CDR3 reads CASSSLRNSQETQYF. The CDR3, as DNA: TGTGCCAGCAGTTCTCTCAGGAATTCCCAAGAGACCCAGTACTTC. The rearrangement uses TRBV27 and TRBJ2-5, with unresolved D. Germline assignment: CDR1 MNHEY and CDR2 SMNVEV (reference sequence). V gave up 4 bases and J gave up 1 base, with 13 bases separating them. The CDR3 contains 15 residues.

This clonotype was counted a few times. This sequence joins TRBV25-1 and TRBJ2-7, with D hard to call. Germline V gene lookup returns CDR1 MGHDK and CDR2 SYGVNS. V lost 8 bases, J lost 5 bases, and 13 bases lay in between. The CDR3 totals 12 residues. CDR3 region: CASSLTSNEQYF. Written as DNA, the CDR3 is TGTGCCAGCTCCCTTACCAGTAACGAGCAGTACTTC.

The chain uses TRBV9 and TRBJ2-1; D uncertain. This CDR3 contains 14 residues. Germline V lookup: CDR1 SGDLS, CDR2 YYNGEE. The V and J ends lost 2 bases and 9 bases respectively, with 15 bases between them. CDR3 region: CASSVAGSAPEQFF. CDR3 nucleotide sequence: TGTGCCAGCAGCGTCGCAGGTTCAGCCCCTGAGCAGTTCTTC.

This clonotype was recorded many times. The V call is TRBV7-9, the J call TRBJ2-2, with a tentative D call TRBD2 (5 bases). Germline V CDR1 and CDR2: SEHNR, FQNEAQ (reference sequence). The CDR3 length is 16 residues. Trimming took off 5 bases at V and 3 bases at J, with 16 bases between the two ends. CDR3: CASSLLGGRYTGELFF. CDR3 coding DNA: TGTGCCAGCAGCCTCCTAGGCGGGCGATACACCGGGGAGCTGTTTTTT.

This clonotype was seen a handful of times. This rearrangement joins TRBV7-2 to TRBJ2-7; 13 bases match TRBD2. Trimming removed 6 bases from V and 6 bases from J; junction bases left unmatched: 14. Germline-derived CDR1 and CDR2 are SGHTA and FQGNSA. CDR3 length: 17 residues. CDR3 DNA sequence: TGTGCCAGCAGTTCACCAGCGGGACTAGCGGGGCTCTCCGAGCAGTACTTC. Residues: CASSSPAGLAGLSEQYF. Looking up the rest from reference TRBV7-2 and TRBJ2-7 gives the full variable domain: GAGVSQSPSNKVTEKGKDVELRCDPISGHTALYWYRQSLGQGLEFLIYFQGNSAPDKSGLPSDRFSAERTGGSVSTLTIQRTQQEDSAVYLCASSSPAGLAGLSEQYFGPGTRLTVT.

The chain recombines TRBV7-9 with TRBJ2-2; D might be TRBD1 (5 bases). Trimming stripped 6 bases from V and 4 bases from J, with 9 bases between. The CDR3 has 13 residues. The germline V gene encodes CDR1 SEHNR and CDR2 FQNEAQ (reference sequence). Here the CDR3 reads CASRGDSTGELFF. The CDR3 region has the DNA TGTGCCAGCAGAGGGGATTCCACCGGGGAGCTGTTTTTT.

This clonotype turned up a few times. The CDR3 nucleotides are TGTGCCAGCAGCTTAGTAGAATATGGCTACACCTTC. Translating it yields CASSLVEYGYTF. The J gene is TRBJ1-2, the V gene TRBV7-9; no definite D call. The germline gives CDR1 SEHNR, CDR2 FQNEAQ (reference sequence). The CDR3 is 12 amino acids. V was shortened by 1 base and J by 5 bases, with 5 bases between the two germline ends.

This clonotype was seen ten or more times. The V call is TRBV5-1, the J call TRBJ1-2; D is unresolved. Trimming removed 7 bases at V and 3 bases at J, with 7 bases between. The CDR3 consists of 11 residues. Germline V CDR1 and CDR2: SGHRS, YFSETQ. CDR3 DNA: TGCGCCAGCGGCGAGGACTATGGCTACACCTTC. Amino acid sequence: CASGEDYGYTF.

This clonotype was counted ten times or more. The chain recombines TRBV5-1 with TRBJ2-1, with TRBD1 as a possible D gene (5 bases). The CDR3 covers 14 residues. Deletions cut 4 bases from V and 5 bases from J, with 13 bases between. Germline V gene sequence: CDR1 SGHRS, CDR2 YFSETQ. CDR3 residues: CASSALGHHNEQFF. CDR3 in DNA: TGCGCCAGCAGCGCGCTTGGACATCACAATGAGCAGTTCTTC.

This clonotype turned up a few times. This sequence joins TRBV27 and TRBJ2-1; possibly TRBD2 for D (6 bases). This CDR3 contains 15 residues. CDR1 MNHEY and CDR2 SMNVEV come from the germline V gene (reference sequence). V gave up 6 bases and J gave up 2 bases, with 14 bases separating them. CDR3 protein: CASSYASVPYNEQFF. The CDR3 bases are TGTGCCAGCAGCTACGCTAGCGTCCCCTACAATGAGCAGTTCTTC.

CDR3 in amino acids: CASSLRALSFPYF. CDR3 bases: TGTGCCAGCAGTTTAAGAGCCCTTTCTTTTCCGTATTTT. V usage is TRBV12-3 or TRBV12-4 and J usage is TRBJ2-3, with D unclear. The CDR3 is 13 residues long. V shed 2 bases and J shed 14 bases, with 17 bases lying between them.

At least ten counts were recorded for this clonotype. The V gene is TRBV2, the J gene TRBJ2-5; 12 bases fit TRBD1. J lost 5 bases, V lost 6 bases, and 7 bases had no gene match. Germline CDR1 SNHLY, CDR2 FYNNEI. This CDR3 is built from 15 residues. The CDR3 region has the DNA TGTGCCAGCAGAACCGGGACAGGGGGCGTGGAGACCCAGTACTTC. Translated, it gives CASRTGTGGVETQYF. Using reference TRBV2 and TRBJ2-5 for the parts outside the CDR3, the full variable domain is EPEVTQTPSHQVTQMGQEVILRCVPISNHLYFYWYRQILGQKVEFLVSFYNNEISEKSEIFDDQFSVERPDGSNFTLKIRSTKLEDSAMYFCASRTGTGGVETQYFGPGTRLLVL.

This clonotype was detected many times. The chain has TRBV11-2 and TRBJ2-1, with D possibly matching TRBD2 (5 bases). The CDR3 loop spans 11 amino acids. Germline lookup yields CDR1 SGHAT and CDR2 FQNNGV. V lost 5 bases and J 8 bases, leaving 7 bases between the germline ends. The chain's CDR3 is CASSLAYEQFF. The CDR3 DNA reads TGTGCCAGCAGCCTAGCATATGAGCAGTTCTTC.

The rearrangement links TRBV12-3 or TRBV12-4 to TRBJ2-4; 8 bases agree with TRBD1. V lost 5 bases and J lost 1; bases outside the gene matches: 7. This CDR3 comprises 16 residues. The CDR3 bases are TGTGCCAGCAGTGGAACAGGGGGATCGGCCAAAAACATTCAGTACTTC. Residues: CASSGTGGSAKNIQYF.

This clonotype was found a few times. This chain uses TRBV15 with TRBJ2-5, with a tentative D call TRBD2 (5 bases). This CDR3 region has 14 residues. Trimming cost V 4 bases and J 3 bases, with 12 bases left between them. The germline V gene has CDR1 LNHNV and CDR2 YYDKDF (reference sequence). This CDR3 is CATSIDWREETQYF. DNA of the CDR3: TGTGCCACCAGCATAGACTGGCGGGAAGAGACCCAGTACTTC.

At least ten counts were recorded for this clonotype. V and J are TRBV4-1 and TRBJ2-7; perhaps D is TRBD1 or TRBD2 (5 bases each). Germline CDR1 and CDR2: MGHRA and YSYEKL. This CDR3 is 15 amino acids long. V was cut by 4 bases and J by 3 bases, with 16 bases left in between. In DNA, the CDR3 is TGCGCCAGCAGCCCTGAGGGGTCCCTAGGCTACGAGCAGTACTTC. The encoded protein is CASSPEGSLGYEQYF.

This clonotype was found a few times. The chain has TRBV24-1 and TRBJ2-1; tentative D call: TRBD2 (5 bases). This CDR3 has 13 amino acids. Germline V gene data show CDR1 as KGHDR and CDR2 as SFDVKD. V shed 2 bases and J shed 9 bases, with 10 bases lying between them. The CDR3 region is CATSDYWSGEQFF. As DNA, the CDR3 is TGTGCCACCAGTGATTATTGGAGCGGTGAGCAGTTCTTC.

This clonotype was picked up a small number of times. V gene TRBV3-1 combines with J gene TRBJ2-7, with 9 nucleotides matching TRBD2. There are 17 residues in the CDR3. Trimming removed 4 bases from V and 2 bases from J; junction bases left unmatched: 12. Germline assignment: CDR1 LGHDT and CDR2 YNNKEL (reference sequence). CDR3 nucleotide sequence: TGTGCCAGCAGCCTACCGCCTAGCGGGGAAACCCCCTACGAGCAGTACTTC. Its protein product is CASSLPPSGETPYEQYF.

This clonotype was picked up a small number of times. The chain carries TRBV5-8 and TRBJ2-5; no clear D. CDR1 is SGHTS, CDR2 YDEGEE, per germline. V lost 3 bases and J lost 1, with 13 bases in between. CDR3 length: 15 amino acids. The CDR3 loop reads CASSSVSEAQETQYF. CDR3 in DNA: TGTGCCAGCAGCTCAGTCTCCGAAGCCCAAGAGACCCAGTACTTC.

The J gene is TRBJ1-5, the V gene TRBV28, with D possibly TRBD1 on 6 matching bases. The CDR3 is made up of 14 amino acids. V lost 3 bases and J lost 7, with 13 bases in between. Germline values: CDR1 MDHEN, CDR2 SYDVKM. CDR3 DNA: TGTGCCAGCAGTTTGAGGCAGGGGTTGCAGCCCCAGCATTTT. Translation gives CASSLRQGLQPQHF.

The V call is TRBV24-1, the J call TRBJ1-5; D gene uncertain. Germline assignment: CDR1 KGHDR and CDR2 SFDVKD. Trimming left V 5 bases short and J 6 bases short, with 19 bases between. There are 16 residues in the CDR3. The CDR3 nucleotides read TGTGCCACCAGTGGCTTGTACCCTTGGGCATTTCAGCCCCAGCATTTT. It codes for CATSGLYPWAFQPQHF.

This clonotype was observed a handful of times. The chain uses TRBV21-1 and TRBJ2-4; the table's D call of TRBD1 was not tested on the DNA. TRBV21-1 is a pseudogene. There are 21 residues in the CDR3. CDR3 sequence: CASSKRENECGGRGPKNIQYF. The DNA of the CDR3 is TGTGCCAGCAGCAAGAGAGAAAACGAGTGCGGGGGGCGGGGTCCCAAAAACATTCAGTACTTC.